These 18 T cell receptor beta chains were all obtained from the same sample, sequenced in a study of T cell responses to AZD1222 COVID-19 vaccine. Here immunoSEQ multiplex PCR was the method, and the copy in TCRdb shows in-frame clones only, minus some. Among 150,000 to 190,000 clones listed, 90% were seen once. Sequencing used peripheral blood, obtained on day 0 of AZD1222 vaccination. The origin of the receptors is an adult in good health.

The chain combines TRBV19 with TRBJ2-3, with 7 bases lining up with TRBD2. The germline gives CDR1 LNHDA, CDR2 SQIVND (reference sequence). V was pared by 9 bases and J by 5 bases, with 14 bases of the junction left unmatched. CDR3 size: 15 residues. CDR3 loop: CASRLWAGDLDTQYF. Written as DNA, the CDR3 is TGTGCCAGCCGTCTGTGGGCGGGAGACTTAGATACGCAGTATTTT.

This chain connects TRBV3-1 (or the pseudogene TRBV3-2) to TRBJ2-5, with 8 positions matching TRBD2. The V and J ends lost 1 base and 4 bases, in that order; junction bases with no gene match: 8. From germline, CDR1 is LGHDT and CDR2 YNNKEL (reference sequence). This CDR3 region has 16 residues. This chain's CDR3 is CASSQGGLVESETQYF. CDR3 nucleotide sequence: TGTGCCAGCAGCCAAGGGGGACTAGTGGAGTCAGAGACCCAGTACTTC.

The chain has TRBV27 and TRBJ1-2; TRBD1 might be the D (6 bases). Germline V gene data show CDR1 as MNHEY and CDR2 as SMNVEV (reference sequence). This CDR3 spans 14 amino acids. Trimming shortened V by 6 bases and J by 6 bases, and 17 bases separated the two germline ends. The CDR3 nucleotides read TGTGCCAGCAGCTCGCCGGGGGGCGTTGATGGCTACACCTTC. It specifies CASSSPGGVDGYTF.

V gene TRBV3-1 (or the pseudogene TRBV3-2) combines with J gene TRBJ1-1; D remains ambiguous. This CDR3 comprises 13 residues. From germline, CDR1 is LGHDT and CDR2 YNNKEL (reference sequence). Trimming took 1 base from V and 4 from J, leaving 7 bases between them. In nucleotides, the CDR3 is TGTGCCAGCAGCCAAGGGAGGACCACTGAAGCTTTCTTT. Its protein is CASSQGRTTEAFF.

The chain joins TRBV30 to TRBJ1-5; no clear D gene. The CDR3 is made up of 13 amino acids. Trimming removed 0 bases from V and 7 bases from J, with 10 bases in between. Germline V gives CDR1 GTSNPN, CDR2 SVGIG (reference sequence). CDR3 in DNA: TGTGCCTGGAGTGTACACGAGGGCCAGCCCCAGCATTTT. Translated: CAWSVHEGQPQHF.

The V call is TRBV7-6, the J call TRBJ2-1; D possibly corresponds to TRBD1 (5 bases). The CDR3 spans 15 residues. Per the germline V gene, CDR1 is SGHVS and CDR2 is FNYEAQ. V was cut by 1 base and J by 6 bases, with 13 bases left in between. The CDR3 DNA reads TGTGCCAGCAGCTTAGTGGCAGGGTTCATCAATGAGCAGTTCTTC. Protein: CASSLVAGFINEQFF.

This clone was seen a few times. The rearrangement joins TRBV18 to TRBJ1-3; D not resolved. The V gene lost 3 bases and the J gene lost 0 bases, with 12 bases spanning the gap. The CDR3 length is 16 residues. Germline V lookup: CDR1 KGHSH, CDR2 LQKENI. As DNA, the CDR3 is TGTGCCAGCTCACCCGTAAAGGACTTCTCTGGAAACACCATATATTTT. It yields the protein CASSPVKDFSGNTIYF.

The chain is built from TRBV19 and TRBJ1-1; TRBD1 matches 7 bases. The ends lost 7 bases at V and 0 bases at J; junction bases unmatched: 5. This CDR3 spans 14 amino acids. Germline assignment: CDR1 LNHDA and CDR2 SQIVND (reference sequence). In nucleotides, the CDR3 is TGTGCCAGTAAATTACAGGGGATGAACACTGAAGCTTTCTTT. It yields the protein CASKLQGMNTEAFF.

The chain couples TRBV10-3 to TRBJ1-2; D perhaps matches TRBD1 (5 bases). CDR1 ENHRY and CDR2 SYGVKD come from the germline V gene. The ends were cut back, 7 bases at V and 5 bases at J, with 20 bases in the middle. This CDR3 comprises 15 residues. The CDR3 is CAIKVGVLSGYGYTF. The CDR3 coding sequence is TGTGCCATCAAGGTGGGGGTGCTCAGCGGGTATGGCTACACCTTC.

This rearrangement joins TRBV27 to TRBJ2-7, with D tentatively TRBD2 (6 bases). With 5 bases removed from V and 3 bases from J, the gap between germline ends came to 17 bases. Germline CDR1 is MNHEY and CDR2 is SMNVEV (reference sequence). The CDR3 totals 15 residues. The CDR3 DNA reads as TGTGCCAGCAGTGAGGGCGGACTGCGGGACTACGAGCAGTACTTC. It is translated as CASSEGGLRDYEQYF.

The chain couples TRBV18 to TRBJ1-1; D is ambiguous. There are 14 residues in the CDR3. Trimming shortened V by 1 base and J by 3 bases, and 9 bases separated the two germline ends. Germline CDR1 and CDR2: KGHSH and LQKENI. CDR3 sequence reads: CASSPRASDTEAFF. The CDR3 DNA reads as TGTGCCAGCTCACCACGAGCCTCGGACACTGAAGCTTTCTTT.

The V and J genes are TRBV7-6 and TRBJ2-7; TRBD1 might be the D (5 bases). The CDR3 runs 14 residues. Trimming shortened V by 0 bases and J by 8 bases, and 14 bases separated the two germline ends. From germline, CDR1 is SGHVS and CDR2 FNYEAQ. This CDR3 reads CASSLAPGPQKQYF. The DNA for the CDR3 is TGTGCCAGCAGCTTAGCGCCAGGGCCCCAAAAGCAGTACTTC. Combining the CDR3 with reference TRBV7-6 and TRBJ2-7 gives the whole variable domain GAGVSQSPRYKVTKRGQDVALRCDPISGHVSLYWYRQALGQGPEFLTYFNYEAQQDKSGLPNDRFSAERPEGSISTLTIQRTEQRDSAMYRCASSLAPGPQKQYFGPGTRLTVT.

J is TRBJ1-4 and V is TRBV7-9; 10 bases fit TRBD1. Germline V gene data show CDR1 as SEHNR and CDR2 as FQNEAQ (reference sequence). This CDR3 has 15 residues. V was clipped by 5 bases and J by 5 bases; unmatched bases: 5. The CDR3 coding sequence is TGTGCCAGCAGCATGACAGGGGGCAAGAATGAAAAACTGTTTTTT. Encoded protein: CASSMTGGKNEKLFF.

This clone was detected only a few times. The chain is built from TRBV7-9 and TRBJ2-2; D remains ambiguous. Germline CDR1 reads SEHNR; CDR2 reads FQNEAQ (reference sequence). The CDR3 contains 14 residues. Between the trimmed V and J ends, which lost 2 bases and 6 bases, there was a span of 10 bases. CDR3 DNA sequence: TGTGCCAGCAGCTTATTCCGGGTGCCCGGGGAGCTGTTTTTT. It is translated as CASSLFRVPGELFF.

The J gene is TRBJ1-5, the V gene TRBV14, with no clear D. Trimming cost V 1 base and J 3 bases, with 13 bases left between them. Germline V gene data show CDR1 as SGHDN and CDR2 as FVKESK. CDR3 length: 16 residues. This chain's CDR3 is CASSQGTLRVNQPQHF. The CDR3 DNA reads TGTGCCAGCAGCCAAGGGACTCTACGGGTCAATCAGCCCCAGCATTTT.

This chain connects TRBV9 to TRBJ2-3; 15 bases map to TRBD2. The CDR3 has 17 residues. CDR1 and CDR2 (germline): SGDLS, YYNGEE. The ends lost 2 bases at V and 8 bases at J; junction bases unmatched: 9. CDR3 DNA sequence: TGTGCCAGCAGCGTTGGGACTAGCGGGAGGCGGCATGTTACGCAGTATTTT. As protein: CASSVGTSGRRHVTQYF.

The chain employs TRBV10-3 and TRBJ2-1, with D possibly being TRBD1 or TRBD2 (5 bases each). Trimming took off 10 bases at V and 8 bases at J, with 18 bases between the two ends. This CDR3 is 13 amino acids long. Germline assignment: CDR1 ENHRY and CDR2 SYGVKD. The CDR3 protein is CATHQSRDDEQFF. DNA of the CDR3: TGTGCCACCCACCAATCTAGGGACGATGAGCAGTTCTTC.

J is TRBJ2-1 and V is TRBV4-1; 13 bases fit TRBD2. The germline V gene encodes CDR1 MGHRA and CDR2 YSYEKL. The CDR3 spans 17 residues. After removal of 0 bases from V and 7 bases from J, the junction contained 6 bases not matched to a gene. The CDR3 spells CASSQELAGGPGNEQFF. The CDR3 DNA is TGCGCCAGCAGCCAAGAACTAGCGGGAGGGCCCGGTAATGAGCAGTTCTTC.